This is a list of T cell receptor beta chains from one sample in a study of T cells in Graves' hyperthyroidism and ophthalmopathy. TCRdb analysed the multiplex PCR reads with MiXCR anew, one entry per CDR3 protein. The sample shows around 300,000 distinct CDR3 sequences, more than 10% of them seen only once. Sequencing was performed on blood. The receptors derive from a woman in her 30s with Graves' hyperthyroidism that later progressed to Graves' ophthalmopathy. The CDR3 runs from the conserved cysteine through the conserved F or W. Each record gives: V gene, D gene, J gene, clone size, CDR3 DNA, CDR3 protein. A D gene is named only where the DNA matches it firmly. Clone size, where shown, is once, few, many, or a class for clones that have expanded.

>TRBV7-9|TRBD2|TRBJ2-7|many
TGTGCCAGCATTACGGGACTAGCGGGAGGCTCCCAAGGGCAGTACTTC
CASITGLAGGSQGQYF
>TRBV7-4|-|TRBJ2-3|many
TGTGCCAGCAGCTTAAGGCCAGTATCTAGCACAGATACGCAGTATTTT
CASSLRPVSSTDTQYF
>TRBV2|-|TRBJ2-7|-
TGTGCCAGTAACCGGGACGACTACTCCTTGTACGAGCAGTACTTC
CASNRDDYSLYEQYF
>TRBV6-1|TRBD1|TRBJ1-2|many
TGTGCCAGCAGACCCACAGGGGGCAGTGGCTACACCTTC
CASRPTGGSGYTF
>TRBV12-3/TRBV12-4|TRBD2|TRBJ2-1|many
TGTGCCAGCAGACTAGCGGGCTTGAATGAGCAGTTCTTC
CASRLAGLNEQFF
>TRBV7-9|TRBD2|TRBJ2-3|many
TGTGCCAGCAGCCCGGCAGCGGGAGGAACAGATACGCAGTATTTT
CASSPAAGGTDTQYF
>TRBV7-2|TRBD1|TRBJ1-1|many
TGTGCCAGCGGCGCCTGGCAGGGGGCTGAAGCTTTCTTT
CASGAWQGAEAFF
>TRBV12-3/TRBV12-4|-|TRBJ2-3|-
TGTGCCAGCAGTTTATCGTGGGAGGGCACAGATACGCAGTATTTT
CASSLSWEGTDTQYF
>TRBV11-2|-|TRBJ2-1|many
TGTGCCAGCAGCTTAGGGAGCGAGTCCTACAATGAGCAGTTCTTC
CASSLGSESYNEQFF
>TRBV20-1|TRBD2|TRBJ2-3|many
TGCAGTGCTTGGAACACCGGGACTAGCGGGAGACTGGTCGATACGCAGTATTTT
CSAWNTGTSGRLVDTQYF
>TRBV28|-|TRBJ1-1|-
TGTGCCAGCAGGGGAGGGCCAGAAGCTTTCTTT
CASRGGPEAFF
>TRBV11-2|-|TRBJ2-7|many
TGTGCCAGCAGCCCTTATAGCTACGAGCAGTACTTC
CASSPYSYEQYF
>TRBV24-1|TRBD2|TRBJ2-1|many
TGTGCCACCAGTAAAGAAGCTAGCGGGAGGAATGAGCAGTTCTTC
CATSKEASGRNEQFF
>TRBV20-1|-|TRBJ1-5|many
TGCAGTGCGCGTGGGGACACTAATCAGCCCCAGCATTTT
CSARGDTNQPQHF
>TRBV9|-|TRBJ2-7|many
TGTGCCAGCAGCGTTGGAGGGGAGGCGATTGTTTACGAGCAGTACTTC
CASSVGGEAIVYEQYF
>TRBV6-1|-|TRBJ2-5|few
TGTGCCAGCAGCCAACAACTTCAAGAGACCCAGTACTTC
CASSQQLQETQYF
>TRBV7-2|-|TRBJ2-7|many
TGTGCCAGCAGCTTAAATCTAGCGACGCTCTCCTACGAGCAGTACTTC
CASSLNLATLSYEQYF
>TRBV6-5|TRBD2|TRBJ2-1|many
TGTGCCAGCAGTTACAGGGCGGGAGCCGATGAGCAGTTCTTC
CASSYRAGADEQFF
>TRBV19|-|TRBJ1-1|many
TGTGCCAGTAGTCCCGCCGGGCAGAAGAACACTGAAGCTTTCTTT
CASSPAGQKNTEAFF
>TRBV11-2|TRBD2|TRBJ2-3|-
TGTGCCAGCAGCCCCCGCGGGGGGGTGACAGATACGCAGTATTTT
CASSPRGGVTDTQYF
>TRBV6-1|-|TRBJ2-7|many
TGTGCCAGCTTGCGGGGGCGGGAGCAGTACTTC
CASLRGREQYF
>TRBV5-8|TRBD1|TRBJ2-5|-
TGTGCCAGCAGCGGGACAGGTGGGGACCAAGAGACCCAGTACTTC
CASSGTGGDQETQYF
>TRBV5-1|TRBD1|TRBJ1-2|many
TGCGCCAGCAGCTTGGGGGACAGCGGGAACTATGGCTACACCTTC
CASSLGDSGNYGYTF
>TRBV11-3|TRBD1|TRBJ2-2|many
TGTGCCAGCAGCCCGAAGGGGGGACAGGGGAACACCGGGGAGCTGTTTTTT
CASSPKGGQGNTGELFF
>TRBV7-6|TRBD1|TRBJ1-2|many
TGTGCCAGCAGCTTAGAAGCCAGGGGGCTGGGAGGCTACACCTTC
CASSLEARGLGGYTF
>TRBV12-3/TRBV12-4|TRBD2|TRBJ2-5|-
TGTGCCAACAAGTTTTGGCCTAGCGGGTTGCAAGAGACCCAGTACTTC
CANKFWPSGLQETQYF
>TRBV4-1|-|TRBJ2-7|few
TGCGCCAGCAGCCAAAATCGGGACTTCAACGAGCAGTACTTC
CASSQNRDFNEQYF
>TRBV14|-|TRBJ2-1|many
TGTGCCAGCAGCCTAGACAGGAGAGGTTACAATGAGCAGTTCTTC
CASSLDRRGYNEQFF
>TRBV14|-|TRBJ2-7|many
TGTGCCAGCAGCCTTTCGGACAGTGCTGCCTACGAGCAGTACTTC
CASSLSDSAAYEQYF
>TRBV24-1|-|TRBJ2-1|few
TGTGCCACCAGTGTACCTACGCGGGATGAGCAGTTCTTC
CATSVPTRDEQFF
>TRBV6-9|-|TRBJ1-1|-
TGTGCCAGCAGTTACCCGGCGGGTCAGACTGAAGCTTTCTTT
CASSYPAGQTEAFF
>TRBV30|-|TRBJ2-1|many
TGTGCCTGGAGTAAGGGACTTTCCTACAATGAGCAGTTCTTC
CAWSKGLSYNEQFF
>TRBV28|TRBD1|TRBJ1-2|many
TGTGCCAGCAGTGTCGGGACAGGGGGACGGTATGGCTACACCTTC
CASSVGTGGRYGYTF
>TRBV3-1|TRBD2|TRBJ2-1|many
TGTGCCAGCAGCCAGGGCCTAGCGGACAACAATGAGCAGTTCTTC
CASSQGLADNNEQFF
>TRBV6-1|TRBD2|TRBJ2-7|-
TGTGCCAGCAGTATCGGGACTAGCGGCAATTCCTACGAGCAGTACTTC
CASSIGTSGNSYEQYF
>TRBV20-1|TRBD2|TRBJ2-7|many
TGCAGTGCTAGAGCACTAGCGGGAGGGTGGTACGAGCAGTACTTC
CSARALAGGWYEQYF
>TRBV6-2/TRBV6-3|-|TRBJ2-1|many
TGTGCCAGCAGTTACTGGGGGGAGCAGTTCTTC
CASSYWGEQFF
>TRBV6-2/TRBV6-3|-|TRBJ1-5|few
TGTGCCAGCAGTTACCTCGACAGCCCGGGGCCCCAGCATTTT
CASSYLDSPGPQHF
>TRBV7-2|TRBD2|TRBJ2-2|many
TGTGCCAGCAGCTTAGTTCCGGGAGGGTACGGGGAGCTGTTTTTT
CASSLVPGGYGELFF
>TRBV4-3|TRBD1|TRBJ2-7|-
TGCGCCAGCAGCCCCGGGACAGGGGTTGGTTTGCGGTACTTC
CASSPGTGVGLRYF
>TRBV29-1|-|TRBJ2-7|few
TGCAGCGTTGCCTTTGCAGGGGACGAGCAGTACTTC
CSVAFAGDEQYF
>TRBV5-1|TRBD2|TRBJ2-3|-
TGCGCCAGCAGCTTCGGGACTAGCGGGGGGGCCGGAGATACGCAGTATTTT
CASSFGTSGGAGDTQYF
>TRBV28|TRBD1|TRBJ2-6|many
TGTGCCAGCAGTTTTGGGACAGGTCGCTCTGGGGCCAACGTCCTGACTTTC
CASSFGTGRSGANVLTF
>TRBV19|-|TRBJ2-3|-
TGTGCCAGTAGTATATCGGAGGGAGCGGATACGCAGTATTTT
CASSISEGADTQYF
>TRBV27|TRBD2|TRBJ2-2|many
TGTGCCAGCAGTTTTGGACTAGCGGGACCCGGGGAGCTGTTTTTT
CASSFGLAGPGELFF
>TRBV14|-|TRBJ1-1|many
TGTGCCAGCAGCCAAGATGCCTGGGGGGAGAACACTGAAGCTTTCTTT
CASSQDAWGENTEAFF